This record looks at one T cell receptor (beta chain) sequence and its context. PBMCs, the starting material, were the source of sorted CD4+ and CD8+ T cells. As the sequencing template, cDNA was produced by extracting RNA and reverse transcribing it. Libraries were prepared by immunoSEQ multiplex PCR; TCRdb keeps only in-frame clonotypes and omits some of them. The table shows roughly 150,000 clones, with approximately 60% occurring only once. This sample stems from a study of CD8+ T cells in alopecia areata. Trimming stripped 1 base from V and 5 bases from J, with 14 bases between. Per the germline V gene, CDR1 is LNHNV and CDR2 is YYDKDF (reference sequence). CDR3 length equals 15 residues.

Specimen: CD4+ T cells sorted from blood. The V and J genes are TRBV15 and TRBJ2-5; weak D call: TRBD2 (6 bases). The clonotype was recovered from a human donor in good health. CDR3 sequence reads: CATSRGGSRGETQYF. Here the CDR3 DNA reads TGTGCCACCAGCAGAGGTGGATCTCGGGGGGAGACCCAGTACTTC.